The T cell receptor (beta chain) under discussion was sequenced for a study of T cells after somatic rescue of genetic block. The germline V gene has CDR1 LNHDA and CDR2 SQIVND (reference sequence). The CDR3 is made up of 16 amino acids. V was clipped by 5 bases and J by 4 bases, with 21 bases between them. Data came from immunoSEQ multiplex PCR; TCRdb stores just in-frame clones and leaves some out. Here the sample spans approximately 100,000 clones, about nine tenths being singletons. The clonotype originates from a woman between 18 and 29 years old. The sequenced material came from peripheral blood mononuclear cells (PBMCs). V and J are TRBV19 and TRBJ2-7; either TRBD1 or TRBD2 may fit D (5 bases each). The chain's CDR3 is CASSDKVRELAYEQYF. CDR3 nucleotide sequence: TGTGCCAGTAGTGACAAGGTCAGGGAGCTGGCGTACGAGCAGTACTTC.